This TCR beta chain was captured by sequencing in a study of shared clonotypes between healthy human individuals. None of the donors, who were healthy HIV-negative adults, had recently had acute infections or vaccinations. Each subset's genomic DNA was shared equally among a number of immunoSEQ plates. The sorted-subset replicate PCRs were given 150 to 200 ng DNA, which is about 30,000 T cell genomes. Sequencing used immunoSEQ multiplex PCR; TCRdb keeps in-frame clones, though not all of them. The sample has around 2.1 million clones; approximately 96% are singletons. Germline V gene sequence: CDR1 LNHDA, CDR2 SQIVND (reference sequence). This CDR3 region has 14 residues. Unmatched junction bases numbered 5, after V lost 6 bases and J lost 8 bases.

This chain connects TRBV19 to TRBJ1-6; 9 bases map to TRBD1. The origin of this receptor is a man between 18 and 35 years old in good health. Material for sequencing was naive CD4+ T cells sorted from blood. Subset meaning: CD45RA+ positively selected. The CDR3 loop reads CASSVQGADSPLHF. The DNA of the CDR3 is TGTGCCAGTAGCGTACAGGGGGCAGATTCACCCCTCCACTTT.